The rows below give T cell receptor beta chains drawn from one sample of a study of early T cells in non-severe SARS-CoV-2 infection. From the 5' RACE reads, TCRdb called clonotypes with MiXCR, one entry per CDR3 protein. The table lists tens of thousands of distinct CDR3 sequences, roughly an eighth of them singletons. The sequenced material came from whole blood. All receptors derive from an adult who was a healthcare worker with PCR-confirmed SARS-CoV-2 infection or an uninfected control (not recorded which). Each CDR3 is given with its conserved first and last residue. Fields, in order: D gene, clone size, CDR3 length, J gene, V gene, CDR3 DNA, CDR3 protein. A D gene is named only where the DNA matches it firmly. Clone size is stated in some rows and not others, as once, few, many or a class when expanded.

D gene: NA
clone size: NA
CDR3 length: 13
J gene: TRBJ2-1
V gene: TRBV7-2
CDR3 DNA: TGTGCCAGCAACGTCCCCTGGGTGACAGGGCAGTTCTTC
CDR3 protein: CASNVPWVTGQFF

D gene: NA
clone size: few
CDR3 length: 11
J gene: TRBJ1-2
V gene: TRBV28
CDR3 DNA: TGTGCCACCAGTAGAACAGCCGGCTACACCTTC
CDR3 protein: CATSRTAGYTF

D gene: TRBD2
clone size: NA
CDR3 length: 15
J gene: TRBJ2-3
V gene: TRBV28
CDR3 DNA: TGTGCCAGCAGTACGACTAGCGGGTACACGGATACGCAGTATTTT
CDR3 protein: CASSTTSGYTDTQYF

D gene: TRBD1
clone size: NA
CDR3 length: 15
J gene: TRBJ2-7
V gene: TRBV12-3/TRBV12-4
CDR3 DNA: TGTGCCAGCAGTCGCAGGGCAGGGGGACCGGGAGAGCAGTACTTC
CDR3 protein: CASSRRAGGPGEQYF

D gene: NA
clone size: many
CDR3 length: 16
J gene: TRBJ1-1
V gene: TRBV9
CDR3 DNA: TGTGCCAGCAGCGGGGAAGGGGTTGTTGCAAACACTGAAGCTTTCTTT
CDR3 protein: CASSGEGVVANTEAFF

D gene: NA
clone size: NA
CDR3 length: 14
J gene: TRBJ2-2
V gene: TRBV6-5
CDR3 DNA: TGTGCCAGCAGCCATGGCGGGAATCACGGGGAGCTGTTTTTT
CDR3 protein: CASSHGGNHGELFF

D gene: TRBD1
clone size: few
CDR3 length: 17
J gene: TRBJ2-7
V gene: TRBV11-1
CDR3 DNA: TGTGCCAGCACTCGAATCTCCGGGACAGGGGGCACTTACGAGCAGTACTTC
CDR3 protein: CASTRISGTGGTYEQYF

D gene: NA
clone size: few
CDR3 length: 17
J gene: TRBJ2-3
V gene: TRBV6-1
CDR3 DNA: TGTGCCAGCAGTGAATATGCCACCAACCCTAGCACAGATACGCAGTATTTT
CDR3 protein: CASSEYATNPSTDTQYF

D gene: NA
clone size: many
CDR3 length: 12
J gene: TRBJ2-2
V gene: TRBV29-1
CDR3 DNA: TGCAGCGTTGAACAGGGCACCGGGGAGCTGTTTTTT
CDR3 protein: CSVEQGTGELFF

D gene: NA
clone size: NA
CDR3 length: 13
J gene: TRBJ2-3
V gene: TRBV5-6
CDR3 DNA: TGTGCCAGCAGCCAGCCAAGCACAGATACGCAGTATTTT
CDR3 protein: CASSQPSTDTQYF

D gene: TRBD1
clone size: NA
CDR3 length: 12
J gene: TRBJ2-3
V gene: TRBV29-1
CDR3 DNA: TGCAGCGTCGACAGGGCCGCAGATACGCAGTATTTT
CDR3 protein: CSVDRAADTQYF

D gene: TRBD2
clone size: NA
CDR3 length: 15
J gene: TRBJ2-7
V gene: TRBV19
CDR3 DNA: TGTGCCAGTAGGCCCGGGGCTAGCGGTGACTACGAGCAGTACTTC
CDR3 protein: CASRPGASGDYEQYF

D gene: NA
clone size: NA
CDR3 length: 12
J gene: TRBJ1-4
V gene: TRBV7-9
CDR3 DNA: TGTGCCAGCAGCTTGATGAATGAAAAACTGTTTTTT
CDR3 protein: CASSLMNEKLFF

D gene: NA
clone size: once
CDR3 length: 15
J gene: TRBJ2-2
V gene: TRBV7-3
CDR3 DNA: TGTGCCAGCAGCTTAACCCTCGTAAACACCGGGGAGCTGTTTTTT
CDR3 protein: CASSLTLVNTGELFF

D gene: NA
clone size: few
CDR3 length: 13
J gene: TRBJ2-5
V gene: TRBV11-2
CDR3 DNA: TGTGCCAGCAGCGAGGGGACTTTCCAGGCCCAGTACTTC
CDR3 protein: CASSEGTFQAQYF

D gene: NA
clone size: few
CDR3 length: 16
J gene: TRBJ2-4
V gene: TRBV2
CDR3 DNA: TGTGCCAGCAGTGAGGGGGCAGGAAGGGGTCGGAACATTCAGTACTTC
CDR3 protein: CASSEGAGRGRNIQYF

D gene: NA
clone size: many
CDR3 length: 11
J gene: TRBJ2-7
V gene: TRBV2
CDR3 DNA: TGTGCCAGCAGTTACATGAACGAGCAGTACTTC
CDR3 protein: CASSYMNEQYF

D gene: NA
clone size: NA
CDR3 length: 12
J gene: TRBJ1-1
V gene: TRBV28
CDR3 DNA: TGTGCCAGCAGCGAACAGCTCTCAGAAGCTTTCTTT
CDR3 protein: CASSEQLSEAFF

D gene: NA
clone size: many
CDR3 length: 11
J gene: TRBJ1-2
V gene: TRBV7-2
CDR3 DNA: TGTGCCAGCAGCTCCCCCTATGGCTACACCTTC
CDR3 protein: CASSSPYGYTF

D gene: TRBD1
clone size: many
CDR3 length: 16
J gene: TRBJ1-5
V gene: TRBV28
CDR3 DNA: TGTGCCAGCAGTTTCTGGGGACAGGGCAGCAATCAGCCCCAGCATTTT
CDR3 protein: CASSFWGQGSNQPQHF

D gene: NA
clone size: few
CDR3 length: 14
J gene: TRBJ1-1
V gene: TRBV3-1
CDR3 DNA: TGTGCCAGCAGCCCAACCCCGGGACTTTTAGAAGCTTTCTTT
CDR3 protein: CASSPTPGLLEAFF

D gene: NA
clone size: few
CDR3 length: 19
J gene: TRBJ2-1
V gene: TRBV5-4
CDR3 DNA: TGTGCCAGCAGCTTGGAGGCAGGGGGGAGACTAGCGCCTATTAATGAGCAGTTCTTC
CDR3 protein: CASSLEAGGRLAPINEQFF

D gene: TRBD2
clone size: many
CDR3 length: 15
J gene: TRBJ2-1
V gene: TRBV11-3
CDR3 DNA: TGTGCCAGCAGCTTAGTGGGACTAGCGGGAGATGAGCAGTTCTTC
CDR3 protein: CASSLVGLAGDEQFF

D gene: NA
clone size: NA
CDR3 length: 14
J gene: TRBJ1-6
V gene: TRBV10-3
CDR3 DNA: TGTGCCATCAGCGGGACCCCTGGAGGATCACCCCTCCACTTT
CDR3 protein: CAISGTPGGSPLHF

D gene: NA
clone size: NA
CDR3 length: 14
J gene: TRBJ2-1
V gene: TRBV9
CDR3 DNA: TGTGCCAGCAGCCCGTACGTGCGGGATAGTGAGCAGTTCTTC
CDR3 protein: CASSPYVRDSEQFF

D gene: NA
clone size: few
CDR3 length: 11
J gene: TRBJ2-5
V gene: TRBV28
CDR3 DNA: TGTGCCAGCAGTTCTCGGGTAGCCCAGTACTTC
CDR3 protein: CASSSRVAQYF

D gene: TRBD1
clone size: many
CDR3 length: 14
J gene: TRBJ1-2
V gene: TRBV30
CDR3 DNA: TGTGCCTGGGAAGGACAGGGGGTTAGTTATGGCTACACCTTC
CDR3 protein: CAWEGQGVSYGYTF

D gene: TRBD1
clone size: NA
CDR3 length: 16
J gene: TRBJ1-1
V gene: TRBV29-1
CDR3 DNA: TGCAGCCCACTGGGGGACAGGGAGAATATAGACACTGAAGCTTTCTTT
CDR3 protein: CSPLGDRENIDTEAFF

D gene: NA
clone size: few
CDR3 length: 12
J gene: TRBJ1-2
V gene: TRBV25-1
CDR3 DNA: TGTGCCAGCAGTTCAGGGACCTATGGCTACACCTTC
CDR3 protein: CASSSGTYGYTF

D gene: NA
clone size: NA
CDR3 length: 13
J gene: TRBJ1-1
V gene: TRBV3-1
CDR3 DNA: TGTGCCAGCAGCCAAGTTGCCCGGACTGAAGTTTTCTTT
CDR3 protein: CASSQVARTEVFF

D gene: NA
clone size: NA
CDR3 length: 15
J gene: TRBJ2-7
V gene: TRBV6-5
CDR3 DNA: TGTGCCAGCAGTTACATCCAAAGCCCTTCCTACGAGCAGTACTTC
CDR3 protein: CASSYIQSPSYEQYF

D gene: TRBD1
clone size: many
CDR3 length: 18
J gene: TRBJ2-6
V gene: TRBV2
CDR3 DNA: TGTGCCAGCAGAACCGGGACAGGGCACCTCTCTGGGGCCAACGTCCTGACTTTC
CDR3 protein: CASRTGTGHLSGANVLTF

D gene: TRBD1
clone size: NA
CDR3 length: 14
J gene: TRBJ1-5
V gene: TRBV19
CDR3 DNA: TGTGCCAGTAGTCCGGACAGGGTCTATCAGCCCCAGCATTTT
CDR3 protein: CASSPDRVYQPQHF

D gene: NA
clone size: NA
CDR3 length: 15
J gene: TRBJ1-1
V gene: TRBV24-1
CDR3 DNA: TGTGCCACCCCATTGGCCCCCTGCTTTGACACTGAAGCTTTCTTT
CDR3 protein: CATPLAPCFDTEAFF

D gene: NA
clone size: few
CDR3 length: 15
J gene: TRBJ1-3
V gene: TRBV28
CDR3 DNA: TGTGCCAGCAGCCCCGACGGGAACTCTGGAAACACCATATATTTT
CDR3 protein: CASSPDGNSGNTIYF

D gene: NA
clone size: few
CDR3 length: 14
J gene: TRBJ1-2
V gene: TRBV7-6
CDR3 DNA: TGTGCCAGCAGCCCCCAGGGAGGAAGCTATGGCTACACCTTC
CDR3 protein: CASSPQGGSYGYTF

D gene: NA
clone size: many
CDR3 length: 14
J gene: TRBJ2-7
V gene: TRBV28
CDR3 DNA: TGTGCCAGCACCCCAAACGGGAGTCCCTACGAGCAGTACTTC
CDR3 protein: CASTPNGSPYEQYF

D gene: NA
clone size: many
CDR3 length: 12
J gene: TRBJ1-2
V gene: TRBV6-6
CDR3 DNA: TGTGCCAGCACTGGACAGAACTATGGCTACACCTTC
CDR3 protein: CASTGQNYGYTF

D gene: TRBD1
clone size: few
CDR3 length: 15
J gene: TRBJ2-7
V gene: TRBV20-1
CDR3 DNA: TGCAGTGCTAGAGAGTCGAACAGGGGCACAGACGAGCAGTACTTC
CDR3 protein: CSARESNRGTDEQYF

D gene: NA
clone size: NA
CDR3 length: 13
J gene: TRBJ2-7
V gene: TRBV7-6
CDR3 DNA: TGTGCCAGCAGCTTAAATTGGGCCTACGAGCAGTACTTC
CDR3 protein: CASSLNWAYEQYF

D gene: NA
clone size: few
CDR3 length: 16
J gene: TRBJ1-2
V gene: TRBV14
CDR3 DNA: TGTGCCAGCAGCCAAGATTCCCAACAGGCTAACTATGGCTACACCTTC
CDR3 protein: CASSQDSQQANYGYTF

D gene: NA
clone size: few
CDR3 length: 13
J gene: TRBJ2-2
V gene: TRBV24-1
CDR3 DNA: TGTGCCACTGCCTCGGGGAACACCGGGGAGCTGTTTTTT
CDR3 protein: CATASGNTGELFF

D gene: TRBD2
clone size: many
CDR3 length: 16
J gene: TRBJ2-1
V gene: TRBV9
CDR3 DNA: TGTGCCAGCAGCTTACTCGTAGCGGGAGTGGGGAATGAGCAGTTCTTC
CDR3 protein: CASSLLVAGVGNEQFF

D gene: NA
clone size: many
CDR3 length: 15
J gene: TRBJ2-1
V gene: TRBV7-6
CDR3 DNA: TGTGCCAGCAGCCCTATAAGAGGAGGCGGCAATGAGCAGTTCTTC
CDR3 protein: CASSPIRGGGNEQFF

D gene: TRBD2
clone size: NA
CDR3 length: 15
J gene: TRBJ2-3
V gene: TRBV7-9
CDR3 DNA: TGTGCCAGCAGCTTGACTAGCGGGAGTTTAGATACGCAGTATTTT
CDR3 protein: CASSLTSGSLDTQYF

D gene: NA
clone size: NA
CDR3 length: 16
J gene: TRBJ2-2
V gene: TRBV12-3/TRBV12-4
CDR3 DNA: TGTGCCAGCAGTTTAGGGGGGACGGCTCATACCGGGGAGCTGTTTTTT
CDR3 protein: CASSLGGTAHTGELFF

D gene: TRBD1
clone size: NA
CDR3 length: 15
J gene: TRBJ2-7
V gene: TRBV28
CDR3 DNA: TGTGCCAGCACCCCCCCAAGGGGGCGTAGGGACGAGCAGTACTTC
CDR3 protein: CASTPPRGRRDEQYF

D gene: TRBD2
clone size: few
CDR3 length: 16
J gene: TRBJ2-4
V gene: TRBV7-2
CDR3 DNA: TGTGCCAGCAGCCCCAGGGAGGGAAAAGCCAAAAACATTCAGTACTTC
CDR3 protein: CASSPREGKAKNIQYF

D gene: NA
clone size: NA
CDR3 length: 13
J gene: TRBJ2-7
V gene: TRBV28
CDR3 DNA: TGTGCCAGCACCTCGGGGAGCTCCTACGAGCAGTACTTC
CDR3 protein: CASTSGSSYEQYF

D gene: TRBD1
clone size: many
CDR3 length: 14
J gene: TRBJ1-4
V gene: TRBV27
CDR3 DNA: TGTGCCAGCAGACCGGGACAGGGCTTTGAAAAACTGTTTTTT
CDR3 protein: CASRPGQGFEKLFF

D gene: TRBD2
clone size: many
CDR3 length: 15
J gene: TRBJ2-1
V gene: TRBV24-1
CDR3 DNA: TGTGCCACCAGTACGGCGAGACTAGCGGGAATTGAGCAGTTCTTC
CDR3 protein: CATSTARLAGIEQFF

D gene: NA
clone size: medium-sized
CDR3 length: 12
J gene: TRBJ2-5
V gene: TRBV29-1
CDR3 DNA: TGCAGCGTTGGGGGAATCGGAGAGACCCAGTACTTC
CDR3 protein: CSVGGIGETQYF

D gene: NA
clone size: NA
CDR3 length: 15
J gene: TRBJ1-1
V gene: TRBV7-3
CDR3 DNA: TGTGCCAGCAGCTTAAATAGGGGCCAATACACTGAAGCTTTCTTT
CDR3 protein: CASSLNRGQYTEAFF